This T cell receptor beta chain was identified during a study of T-cell memory formation after mild COVID-19. This clonotype came up a few times. V shed 4 bases, J shed 5 bases, and the junction held 7 bases outside the gene matches. Germline-derived CDR1 and CDR2 are SGHDT and YYEEEE. There are 14 residues in the CDR3. TCR alpha and TCR beta cDNA libraries carrying sample barcodes and UMIs came from 5'RACE with constant-segment primers. TCRdb fed the 5' RACE reads into MiXCR, producing one record per CDR3 protein. The repertoire consists of 200,000 to 250,000 distinct CDR3 sequences, with approximately 15% occurring once and the leading ten covering 2.1%.

Sequenced sample: PBMCs or a T cell subset sorted from them (not recorded which). The chain is built from TRBV5-6 and TRBJ2-5, with 8 positions matching TRBD1. The receptor was derived from an adult woman who had mild COVID-19 (a few samples of this study predate the infection). Cell type and time point are not known. CDR3 loop: CASSRRGRGETQYF. As DNA, the CDR3 is TGTGCCAGCAGCCGCAGGGGGCGCGGGGAGACCCAGTACTTC.